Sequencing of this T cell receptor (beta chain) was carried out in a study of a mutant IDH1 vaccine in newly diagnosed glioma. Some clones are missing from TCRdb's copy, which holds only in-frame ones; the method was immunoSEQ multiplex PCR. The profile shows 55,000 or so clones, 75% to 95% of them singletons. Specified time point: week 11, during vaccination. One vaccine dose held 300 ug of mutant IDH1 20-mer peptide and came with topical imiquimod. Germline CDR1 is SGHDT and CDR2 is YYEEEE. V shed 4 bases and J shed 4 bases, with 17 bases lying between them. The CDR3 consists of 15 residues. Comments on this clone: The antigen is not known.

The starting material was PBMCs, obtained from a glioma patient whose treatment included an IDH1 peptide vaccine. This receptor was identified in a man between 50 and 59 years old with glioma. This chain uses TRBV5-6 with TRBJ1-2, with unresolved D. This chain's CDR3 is CASSRASGLGYGYTF. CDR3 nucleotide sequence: TGTGCCAGCAGCCGGGCGTCGGGCCTTGGCTATGGCTACACCTTC.